This T cell receptor beta chain appears in the sequencing data of a study of T cells in Graves' hyperthyroidism and ophthalmopathy. Looked up from germline, CDR1 is DFQATT and CDR2 is SNEGSKA (reference sequence). CDR3 length: 16 amino acids. V dropped 5 bases and J dropped 1 base, with 21 bases sitting between them. This clonotype was counted at least ten times. Template material for amplifying TCR beta CDR3 regions consisted of RNA transcripts. First-round RT-PCR with HTBI primers amplified the TCR CDR3 region. TCRdb passed the multiplex PCR reads through MiXCR, listing each CDR3 protein once. The repertoire holds 400,000 to 600,000 distinct CDR3 sequences, with around 16% as singletons.

J is TRBJ2-7 and V is TRBV20-1; a weak D match, TRBD2 (6 bases). The sample taken for sequencing was blood. The sequence was obtained from a woman younger than 45 with Graves' ophthalmopathy. The CDR3: CSASSSEGGLSYEQYF. In nucleotides, the CDR3 is TGCAGTGCTTCGTCCTCCGAGGGAGGACTTTCCTACGAGCAGTACTTC.